This T cell receptor (beta chain) was sequenced for a study of cytotoxic CD8 clonotypes in ibrutinib-treated CLL (dated by TCRdb to about 2021). Notes on the research overall: The cohort was composed of some twelve relapsed/refractory and roughly 16 treatment-naive patients; IGHV unmutated status was identified in 17 patients. Responses were partial in 24 patients and complete in 2; after median 68 months follow-up, about 14 stayed in remission and roughly twelve progressed. The response samples were drawn at a median of 12 months into treatment, with a range of about 6 to 36 months. Samples averaged around 280,000 productive templates and roughly 86,000 productive rearrangements. Longitudinal samples were obtainable from about 30% of the roughly 90 participants in the trial. Cryopreserved peripheral blood mononuclear cells were collected at three points: before therapy, at response, and at either sustained remission or disease progression. All remission and progressive disease samples were collected while patients were still receiving ibrutinib. Points the paper makes about the study in general: Public clonotypes were rare and either contracted or stayed stable during treatment, and the rise in clonality at ibrutinib response reflected the expansion of private clonotypes. Clonality rose at ibrutinib response, remained stable during sustained remission, and dropped back toward baseline at progression. Baseline clonality exceeded that of age-matched healthy donors and correlated strongly with circulating CD8+ T-cell counts. Sustained-remission and progressing patients did not have matched sampling times, and lymph node repertoires were not examined.

V is shortened by 5 bases, J by 3 bases, and the region joining them spans 10 bases. CDR1 and CDR2, per the germline V gene, are SNHLY and FYNNEI. Reading from cysteine to phenylalanine, the CDR3 counts 13 amino acids. The entry retains the CDR3 DNA only, 39 bases that are in frame from base 1. Notes on this clone: No antigen is known for it. No quality values exist for individual bases; no much larger clone is one base distant.

The time point label, read with the paper, signifies: approximately 25 months on ibrutinib. Roughly 1.8 micrograms of genomic DNA were extracted from cryopreserved PBMCs for TCR beta library preparation. Longitudinal blood samples from CLL patients on ibrutinib monotherapy underwent high-throughput TCR beta sequencing. The patients took part in an open-label, single-center phase 2 trial of ibrutinib monotherapy. On a MiSeq, deep resolution sequencing aimed for a depth between 1 in 1 million and 1 in 200,000 T cells, with each clonotype covered about 9.2x on average. The immunoSEQ hsTCRB Kit was used to generate TCR beta libraries. As for the authors' bioinformatics: The data were analyzed with ImmunoSEQ Analyzer and ImmunoSEQ Data Assistant, and V, D and J gene assignments followed IMGT definitions. Clonality was computed as one minus normalized Shannon entropy of productive rearrangement frequencies, ranging from 0 to 1. Public clonotype analysis was restricted to overrepresented clonotypes comprising at least 0.05% of each patient's repertoire. Some twelve age-matched healthy donor repertoires from immuneACCESS were used as controls for clonality. The table comes from immuneACCESS by way of TCRdb, which keeps in-frame sequences with V and J called. Part of the clones is missing from these tables; in studies checked, under half for an unresolved V gene and the rest for unknown reasons. The V and J calls and clone size come from that table; D and trimming were worked out from the DNA. The sample table records fewer than 150,000 clones; about 85% of these occur just once. Roughly 3.3% of the sample is held by the ten biggest clonotypes.

This TCR was sampled from a human donor with chronic lymphocytic leukemia. Recombination joined TRBV2 with TRBJ2-5; no D segment can be confidently identified. The material was PBMCs, obtained after 24 months of ibrutinib treatment. In nucleotide form, the sequence is TGTGCCAGCAGTTACCGGAATAAAGAGACCCAGTACTTC. The resulting protein is CASSYRNKETQYF.